This T cell receptor (beta chain) appears in the sequencing data of a study of T cell changes during pregnancy in multiple sclerosis. Libraries were prepared by immunoSEQ multiplex PCR; TCRdb keeps only in-frame clonotypes and omits some of them. The table has over 50,000 clones, approximately 90% seen once. Germline CDR1 and CDR2: SGDLS and YYNGEE. There are 15 residues in the CDR3. The ends lost 0 bases at V and 3 bases at J; junction bases unmatched: 4. This TCR was sampled from a female donor in good health, enrolled as a control in a pregnancy study. The chain carries TRBV9 and TRBJ2-7, with 9 bases matching TRBD1. The source material was peripheral blood, sampled in the first trimester of pregnancy. The CDR3 protein is CASSVGDRGFYEQYF. The CDR3 bases are TGTGCCAGCAGCGTAGGAGACAGGGGGTTCTACGAGCAGTACTTC. The full variable domain, with the rest looked up from reference TRBV9 and TRBJ2-7, is DSGVTQTPKHLITATGQRVTLRCSPRSGDLSVYWYQQSLDQGLQFLIQYYNGEERAKGNILERFSAQQFPDLHSELNLSSLELGDSALYFCASSVGDRGFYEQYFGPGTRLTVT.